Here is one TCR beta chain with its context. Antigen unknown. This entry is derived from a study of shared clonotypes between healthy human individuals. Study-wide results and caveats: As a rule, naive subsets had a larger estimated richness than memory subsets. Some clonotypes were shared by all four sorted-subset donors, while others were not shared. The non-shared ones had lower generation probabilities than the shared ones.

Produced via immunoSEQ multiplex PCR; TCRdb's table is partial and in-frame only. Of some 1.4 million clones in the sample, roughly 96% were seen once. Input material: naive CD4+ T cells sorted from blood. The subset denotes: CD45RA+ positively selected. The sequence came from a man aged 25-45 years in good health.

The CDR3 bases are TGTGCCAGCAGTGTGACAGGGGGCTGGACTGAAGCTTTCTTT. Encoded protein: CASSVTGGWTEAFF. The rearrangement uses TRBV28 and TRBJ1-1; the match to TRBD1 covers 10 bases. Trimming removed 5 bases from V and 5 bases from J; junction bases left unmatched: 5. CDR3 length equals 14 residues. CDR1 and CDR2 (germline): MDHEN, SYDVKM.